A single sample gave rise to the 4 T cell receptor beta chains below, sequenced in a study of T cell responses to AZD1222 COVID-19 vaccine. Only in-frame clones appear in the TCRdb table, and some are missing; sequencing was by immunoSEQ multiplex PCR. The sample includes under 150,000 clones, approximately 90% of them seen just once. Sequenced material: peripheral blood, taken on day 0 of AZD1222 vaccination. These receptors came from an adult in good health.

This sequence joins TRBV6-5 and TRBJ1-3; 7 nucleotides match TRBD1. This CDR3 spans 14 amino acids. In germline, CDR1 is MNHEY, CDR2 SVGAGI. V lost 6 bases and J lost 2; bases outside the gene matches: 4. This chain's CDR3 is CASRAGQTGNTIYF. The CDR3 bases are TGTGCCAGCAGAGCGGGACAGACTGGAAACACCATATATTTT.

The V call is TRBV7-2, the J call TRBJ2-2; 7 positions match TRBD1. V shed 5 bases, J shed 5 bases, and the junction held 8 bases outside the gene matches. The CDR3 sequence is 15 residues long. Per germline, CDR1 SGHTA and CDR2 FQGNSA. The CDR3 coding sequence is TGTGCCAGCAGCGTAGACAGGGCAGGGACCGGGGAGCTGTTTTTT. Translation gives CASSVDRAGTGELFF.

A single count supports this clone. This sequence joins TRBV6-4 and TRBJ1-5; no firm D call. Trimming took 2 bases from V and 0 from J, leaving 5 bases between them. Per germline, CDR1 MRHNA and CDR2 SNTAGT. There are 14 residues in the CDR3. The CDR3 loop reads CASSDVYSNQPQHF. CDR3 DNA: TGTGCCAGCAGTGACGTGTATAGCAATCAGCCCCAGCATTTT.

This chain links TRBV5-1 with TRBJ1-2; possibly TRBD1 for D (5 bases). CDR1 SGHRS and CDR2 YFSETQ come from the germline V gene. This CDR3 contains 12 residues. V lost 1 base, J lost 7 bases, and 8 bases lay in between. The CDR3 is CASSLSDIGYTF. The CDR3 DNA sequence: TGCGCCAGCAGCTTGTCGGACATTGGCTACACCTTC.